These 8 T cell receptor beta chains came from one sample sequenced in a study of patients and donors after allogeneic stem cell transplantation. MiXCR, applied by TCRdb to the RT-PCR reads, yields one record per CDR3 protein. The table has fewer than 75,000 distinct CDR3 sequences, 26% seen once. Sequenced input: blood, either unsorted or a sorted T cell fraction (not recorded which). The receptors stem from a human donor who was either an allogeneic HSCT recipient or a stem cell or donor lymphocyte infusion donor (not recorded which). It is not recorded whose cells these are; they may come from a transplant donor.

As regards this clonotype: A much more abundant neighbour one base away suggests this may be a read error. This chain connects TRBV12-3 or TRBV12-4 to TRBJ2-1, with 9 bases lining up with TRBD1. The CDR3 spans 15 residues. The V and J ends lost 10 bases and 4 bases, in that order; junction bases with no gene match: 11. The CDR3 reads CANILGGQGYNEQFF. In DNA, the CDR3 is TGTGCCAACATTCTCGGGGGACAGGGTTACAATGAGCAGTTCTTC.

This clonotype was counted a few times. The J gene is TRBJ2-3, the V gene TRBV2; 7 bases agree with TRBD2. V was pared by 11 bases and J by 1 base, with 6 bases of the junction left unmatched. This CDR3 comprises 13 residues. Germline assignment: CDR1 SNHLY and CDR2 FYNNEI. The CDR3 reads CAHRGVRTDTQYF. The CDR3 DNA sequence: TGTGCCCACCGGGGGGTCCGCACAGATACGCAGTATTTT. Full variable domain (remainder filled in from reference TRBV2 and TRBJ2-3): EPEVTQTPSHQVTQMGQEVILRCVPISNHLYFYWYRQILGQKVEFLVSFYNNEISEKSEIFDDQFSVERPDGSNFTLKIRSTKLEDSAMYFCAHRGVRTDTQYFGPGTRLTVL.

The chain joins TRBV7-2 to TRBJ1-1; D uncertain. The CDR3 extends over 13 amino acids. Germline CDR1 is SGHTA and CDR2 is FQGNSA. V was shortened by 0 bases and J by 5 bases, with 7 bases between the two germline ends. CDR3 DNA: TGTGCCAGCAGCTTAGCCCGGGAGACTGAAGCTTTCTTT. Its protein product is CASSLARETEAFF.

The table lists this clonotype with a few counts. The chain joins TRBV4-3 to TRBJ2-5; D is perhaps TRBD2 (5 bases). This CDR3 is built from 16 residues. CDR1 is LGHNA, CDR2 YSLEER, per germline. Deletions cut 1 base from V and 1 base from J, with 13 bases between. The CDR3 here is CASSQVRGLLQETQYF. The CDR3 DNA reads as TGCGCCAGCAGCCAAGTCCGAGGACTCCTCCAAGAGACCCAGTACTTC.

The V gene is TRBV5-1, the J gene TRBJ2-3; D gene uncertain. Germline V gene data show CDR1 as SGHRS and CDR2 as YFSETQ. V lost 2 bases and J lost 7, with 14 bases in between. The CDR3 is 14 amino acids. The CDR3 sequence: CASSFSLHVNTQYF. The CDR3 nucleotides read TGCGCCAGCAGCTTTAGTCTTCACGTGAATACGCAGTATTTT.

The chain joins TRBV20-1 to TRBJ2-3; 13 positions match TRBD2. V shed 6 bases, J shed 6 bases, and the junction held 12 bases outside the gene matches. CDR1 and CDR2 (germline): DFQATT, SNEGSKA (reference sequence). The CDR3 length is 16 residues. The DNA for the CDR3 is TGCAGTGCCCCTGGGACTAGCGGGGCCCTCAGGGATACGCAGTATTTT. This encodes CSAPGTSGALRDTQYF.

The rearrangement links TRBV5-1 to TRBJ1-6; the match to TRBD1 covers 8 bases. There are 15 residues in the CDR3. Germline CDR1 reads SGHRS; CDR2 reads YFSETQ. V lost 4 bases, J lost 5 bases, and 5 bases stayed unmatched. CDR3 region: CASSLKDRDNSPLHF. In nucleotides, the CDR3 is TGCGCCAGCAGCCTCAAGGACAGGGATAATTCACCCCTCCACTTT.

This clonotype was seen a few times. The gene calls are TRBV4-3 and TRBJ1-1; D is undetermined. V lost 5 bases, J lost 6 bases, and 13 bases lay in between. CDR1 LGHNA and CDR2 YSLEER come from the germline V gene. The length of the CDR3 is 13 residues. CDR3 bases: TGCGCCAGCAGCTCCGGAACGTACGCTGAAGCTTTCTTT. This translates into CASSSGTYAEAFF.